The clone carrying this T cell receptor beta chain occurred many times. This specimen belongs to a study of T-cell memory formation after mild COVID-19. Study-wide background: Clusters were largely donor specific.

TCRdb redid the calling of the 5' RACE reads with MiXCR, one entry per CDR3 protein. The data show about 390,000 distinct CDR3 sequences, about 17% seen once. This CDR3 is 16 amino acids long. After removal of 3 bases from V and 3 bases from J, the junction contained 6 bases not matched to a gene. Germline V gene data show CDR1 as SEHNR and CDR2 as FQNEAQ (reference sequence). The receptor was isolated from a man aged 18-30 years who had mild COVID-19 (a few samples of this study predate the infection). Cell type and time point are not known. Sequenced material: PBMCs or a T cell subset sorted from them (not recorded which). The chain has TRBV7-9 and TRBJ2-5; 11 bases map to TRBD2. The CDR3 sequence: CASSFGTSGGEETQYF. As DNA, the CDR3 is TGTGCCAGCAGCTTCGGAACTAGCGGGGGAGAAGAGACCCAGTACTTC. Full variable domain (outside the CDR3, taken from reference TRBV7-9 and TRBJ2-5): DTGVSQNPRHKITKRGQNVTFRCDPISEHNRLYWYRQTLGQGPEFLTYFQNEAQLEKSRLLSDRFSAERPKGSFSTLEIQRTEQGDSAMYLCASSFGTSGGEETQYFGPGTRLLVL.